What follows is one T cell receptor (beta chain) and its context. These data come from a study of cytomegalovirus exposure and HLA in healthy donors. Germline trimming cut 1 base from V and 5 bases from J; bases unmatched to any gene: 4. The germline V gene has CDR1 GTSNPN and CDR2 SVGIG (reference sequence). There are 15 residues in the CDR3. The protocol was immunoSEQ multiplex PCR, while the TCRdb copy is restricted to in-frame clones and leaves out a portion. Among approximately 110,000 clones listed, around 94% were seen once. The gene calls are TRBV30 and TRBJ2-7; 14 bases fit TRBD2. The sequenced material came from PBMCs. The receptor was isolated from a woman between 18 and 29 years old in good health and CMV-seronegative. Written as DNA, the CDR3 is TGTGCCTGGAGTGACTCGGGACTAGCGGGAGACGAGCAGTACTTC. This encodes CAWSDSGLAGDEQYF.